This TCR beta chain was retrieved from a study of cytomegalovirus exposure and HLA in healthy donors. Overall study context: The same platform was used for the roughly 110 validation repertoires as for the approximately 670 first-cohort repertoires, as reported in a later analysis.

A word on this clone: What it binds is unknown.

General observations from the study: The study recorded about 160 TCR beta chains that were cytomegalovirus-associated.

Data came from immunoSEQ multiplex PCR; TCRdb stores just in-frame clones and leaves some out. Of more than 60,000 clones in the sample, roughly 95% were seen once. This CDR3 has 14 amino acids. Germline loops: CDR1 SGHDT, CDR2 YYEEEE. V shed 1 base and J shed 6 bases, with 10 bases lying between them. A roughly 120-subject validation cohort, separate from the approximately 700-subject first cohort, supplied the donors. The receptor was isolated from a woman between 18 and 29 years old in good health and CMV-seropositive. The chain has TRBV5-6 and TRBJ2-2, with a tentative D call TRBD1 (5 bases). The source material was PBMCs. DNA of the CDR3: TGTGCCAGCAGCTTGAGGGGTGTCGCCGGGGAGCTGTTTTTT. It codes for CASSLRGVAGELFF.